What follows are 9 T cell receptor beta chains derived from one specimen sequenced in a study of cytomegalovirus exposure and HLA in healthy donors. The PCR ran on 60 Vbeta and 13 Jbeta primers. Using immunoSEQ multiplex PCR, the repertoire was profiled, and TCRdb retains in-frame clones only, with some absent. The profile shows under 200,000 clones, under 85% of them singletons. Sequencing was carried out using PBMCs. The receptor source for this set is a woman in her 30s in good health and CMV-seronegative.

This chain joins TRBV4-1 and TRBJ1-2, with TRBD1 identical over 7 bases. The CDR3 is made up of 14 amino acids. The trim removed 0 bases at V and 4 bases at J, leaving 2 bases unmatched. CDR1 and CDR2 from the germline V gene are MGHRA and YSYEKL. Here the CDR3 reads CASSQDTGAYGYTF. The CDR3 nucleotides read TGCGCCAGCAGCCAAGATACAGGGGCCTATGGCTACACCTTC.

This chain joins TRBV6-1 and TRBJ1-4; TRBD1 matches 7 bases. Germline CDR1 MNHNS, CDR2 SASEGT. CDR3 size: 15 residues. With V trimmed by 8 bases and J by 0 bases, 6 bases remained unmatched. The CDR3 DNA reads TGTGCCAGCGACCTCGGGACAGCAACTAATGAAAAACTGTTTTTT. Translating it yields CASDLGTATNEKLFF.

The sample holds one count of this clone. The chain employs TRBV4-1 and TRBJ2-7, with TRBD1 identical over 7 bases. The V segment lost 4 bases and the J segment 2 bases; nucleotides outside the gene matches: 20. Germline V gene data show CDR1 as MGHRA and CDR2 as YSYEKL. The CDR3 totals 19 residues. The DNA of the CDR3 is TGCGCCAGCAGCCGCCTCCAAGCGCGAGGACAGGCCAGTCCCTACGAGCAGTACTTC. Its translation is CASSRLQARGQASPYEQYF.

The chain is built from TRBV2 and TRBJ2-7, with 7 bases that match TRBD2. Germline CDR1 SNHLY, CDR2 FYNNEI. The CDR3 is 13 residues long. The V gene end was trimmed by 7 bases and the J gene end by 0 bases; junction bases not matched to a gene: 3. The CDR3 region is CASKAGPSYEQYF. In nucleotides, the CDR3 is TGTGCCAGCAAAGCGGGGCCCTCCTACGAGCAGTACTTC.

This rearrangement joins TRBV7-6 to TRBJ2-3; TRBD2 agrees at 7 bases. CDR3 length: 13 amino acids. CDR1 and CDR2 from the germline V gene are SGHVS and FNYEAQ. The ends lost 1 base at V and 9 bases at J; junction bases unmatched: 4. The CDR3 nucleotides read TGTGCCAGCAGCTTAGGCAGAGCGGGGACGCAGTATTTT. The encoded protein is CASSLGRAGTQYF. The variable domain in full, with the rest retrieved from reference TRBV7-6 and TRBJ2-3, is GAGVSQSPRYKVTKRGQDVALRCDPISGHVSLYWYRQALGQGPEFLTYFNYEAQQDKSGLPNDRFSAERPEGSISTLTIQRTEQRDSAMYRCASSLGRAGTQYFGPGTRLTVL.

This rearrangement joins TRBV28 to TRBJ2-1; the match to TRBD2 covers 13 bases. Unmatched junction bases numbered 6, after V lost 4 bases and J lost 9 bases. CDR3 length equals 15 residues. CDR1 and CDR2 (germline): MDHEN, SYDVKM. As DNA, the CDR3 is TGTGCCAGCAGTTCGGGACTAGCGGGGCCGGGTGAGCAGTTCTTC. Protein sequence: CASSSGLAGPGEQFF.

This chain joins TRBV10-1 and TRBJ2-7; D is undetermined. Germline V gene data show CDR1 as WNHNN and CDR2 as SYGVQD (reference sequence). The CDR3 extends over 13 amino acids. Between the trimmed V and J ends, which lost 6 bases and 0 bases, there was a span of 9 bases. This CDR3 reads CASSELSSYEQYF. The CDR3 bases are TGCGCCAGCAGCGAACTGAGCTCCTACGAGCAGTACTTC.

Here the CDR3 reads CASSSPGYGYTF. CDR3 nucleotide sequence: TGTGCCAGCAGCAGCCCCGGGTATGGCTACACCTTC. This rearrangement joins TRBV6-6 to TRBJ1-2; D gene unclear. V shed 6 bases and J shed 5 bases, with 10 bases lying between them. The CDR3 runs 12 residues. The germline V gene has CDR1 MNHNY and CDR2 SVGAGI (reference sequence).

The rearrangement uses TRBV5-1 and TRBJ2-2; 7 positions agree with TRBD1. This CDR3 has 14 residues. Germline assignment: CDR1 SGHRS and CDR2 YFSETQ. The V and J ends lost 6 bases and 4 bases, in that order; junction bases with no gene match: 6. The CDR3 reads CASKIRTGTGELFF. As DNA, the CDR3 is TGCGCCAGCAAGATTAGGACAGGCACCGGGGAGCTGTTTTTT. Drawing the rest from reference TRBV5-1 and TRBJ2-2, the complete variable domain is KAGVTQTPRYLIKTRGQQVTLSCSPISGHRSVSWYQQTPGQGLQFLFEYFSETQRNKGNFPGRFSGRQFSNSRSEMNVSTLELGDSALYLCASKIRTGTGELFFGEGSRLTVL.